Shown below are 20 T cell receptor beta chains from a single sample sequenced in a study of control samples from healthy donors and cancer patients. Some clones are missing from TCRdb's copy, which holds only in-frame ones; the method was immunoSEQ multiplex PCR. The sample has about 100,000 clones, almost 90% seen once. The sequenced sample was blood. All receptors come from a man aged 25-40 years in good health.

This clone has only a few counts. The V call is TRBV3-1 (or the pseudogene TRBV3-2), the J call TRBJ2-7; D possibly matches TRBD1 or TRBD2 (5 bases each). The CDR3 has 14 amino acids. V lost 3 bases and J lost 1, with 10 bases in between. Germline V gene data show CDR1 as LGHDT and CDR2 as YNNKEL (reference sequence). Here the CDR3 reads CASSQDSGSYEQYF. The DNA of the CDR3 is TGTGCCAGCAGCCAGGACTCAGGGTCCTACGAGCAGTACTTC.

The rearrangement joins TRBV28 to TRBJ2-7, with D tentatively TRBD1 or TRBD2 (5 bases each). CDR3 size: 12 residues. Germline V gene sequence: CDR1 MDHEN, CDR2 SYDVKM. V lost 7 bases and J 6 bases, leaving 13 bases between the germline ends. CDR3 residues: CASTPPGGEQYF. The CDR3 nucleotides read TGTGCCAGCACCCCTCCTGGGGGCGAGCAGTACTTC.

The genes are TRBV19 and TRBJ2-2, with TRBD2 matching over 9 bases. The CDR3 sequence is 18 residues long. Germline CDR1 LNHDA, CDR2 SQIVND (reference sequence). Trimming removed 9 bases from V and 0 bases from J; junction bases left unmatched: 14. The CDR3 DNA reads as TGTGCCAGCGCCCTAGCTAGCGGGAAAAGCTCGAACACCGGGGAGCTGTTTTTT. Its translation: CASALASGKSSNTGELFF. The full variable domain, completed using reference TRBV19 and TRBJ2-2, is DGGITQSPKYLFRKEGQNVTLSCEQNLNHDAMYWYRQDPGQGLRLIYYSQIVNDFQKGDIAEGYSVSREKKESFPLTVTSAQKNPTAFYLCASALASGKSSNTGELFFGEGSRLTVL.

This clone was picked up a small number of times. The rearrangement uses TRBV13 and TRBJ2-7; D tentatively fits TRBD1 or TRBD2 (5 bases each). V lost 5 bases and J lost 0, with 11 bases in between. The CDR3 covers 14 residues. Per germline, CDR1 PRHDT and CDR2 FYEKMQ (reference sequence). The CDR3 is CASSMGRLSYEQYF. The DNA for the CDR3 is TGTGCCAGCAGCATGGGACGGCTCTCCTACGAGCAGTACTTC.

This clone came up once. V usage is TRBV2 and J usage is TRBJ1-6, with TRBD1 matching 10 bases. The CDR3 length is 15 residues. CDR1 and CDR2 from the germline V gene are SNHLY and FYNNEI. Trimming cost V 8 bases and J 3 bases; bases outside gene matches: 4. CDR3 DNA sequence: TGTGCCAGCGGCTGGACAGGGGGCTATAATTCACCCCTCCACTTT. Translation gives CASGWTGGYNSPLHF. The full variable domain, rest sourced from reference TRBV2 and TRBJ1-6, is EPEVTQTPSHQVTQMGQEVILRCVPISNHLYFYWYRQILGQKVEFLVSFYNNEISEKSEIFDDQFSVERPDGSNFTLKIRSTKLEDSAMYFCASGWTGGYNSPLHFGNGTRLTVT.

The chain links TRBV28 to TRBJ2-3; possible D gene TRBD1, 6 bases. This CDR3 is 15 amino acids long. Trimming stripped 8 bases from V and 0 bases from J, with 15 bases between. CDR1 is MDHEN and CDR2 is SYDVKM in the germline V gene. CDR3 amino acids: CASVVGQTSTDTQYF. CDR3 nucleotides: TGTGCCAGCGTAGTGGGACAAACTAGCACAGATACGCAGTATTTT.

V usage is TRBV9 and J usage is TRBJ2-1, with 10 positions matching TRBD2. Losses at the gene ends were 0 bases for V and 4 bases for J; bases not matched to a gene: 10. The CDR3 covers 18 residues. Germline CDR1 and CDR2: SGDLS and YYNGEE. The CDR3 DNA sequence: TGTGCCAGCAGCGTAGAAACTAGCGGGACCCCGGGTTACAATGAGCAGTTCTTC. The encoded protein is CASSVETSGTPGYNEQFF.

This clone has just a few counts. This rearrangement joins TRBV28 to TRBJ2-3; TRBD1 aligns across 8 bases. Germline V CDR1 and CDR2: MDHEN, SYDVKM. This CDR3 is built from 15 residues. Trimming removed 2 bases from V and 5 bases from J; junction bases left unmatched: 6. CDR3 DNA: TGTGCCAGCAGTTTACCACGGACAGGGTTAGATACGCAGTATTTT. Its protein product is CASSLPRTGLDTQYF.

The CDR3 region has the DNA TGTGCCAGCAGTCACATATCTGACCAGCTCTTAGCCAAAAACATTCAGTACTTC. Translated, it gives CASSHISDQLLAKNIQYF. This chain links TRBV7-6 with TRBJ2-4; D not certain. Trimming removed 6 bases from V and 0 bases from J, with 21 bases in between. The CDR3 length is 18 residues. The V gene's germline CDR1 is SGHVS and CDR2 FNYEAQ.

The rearrangement joins TRBV5-1 to TRBJ1-1, with 12 bases matching TRBD1. CDR1 is SGHRS and CDR2 is YFSETQ in the germline V gene. V was clipped by 0 bases and J by 5 bases; unmatched bases: 2. The CDR3 consists of 15 residues. The CDR3 bases are TGCGCCAGCAGCTTGGGGGACAGGGGGCAAACTGAAGCTTTCTTT. It encodes CASSLGDRGQTEAFF.

This sequence joins TRBV9 and TRBJ1-3; no clear D. V lost 3 bases and J lost 0, with 19 bases in between. Germline V gene lookup returns CDR1 SGDLS and CDR2 YYNGEE. CDR3 size: 18 residues. The CDR3 spells CASSANPTGIYSGNTIYF. The CDR3 DNA reads TGTGCCAGCAGCGCTAATCCTACCGGGATTTACTCTGGAAACACCATATATTTT. The full variable domain, its missing parts supplied by reference TRBV9 and TRBJ1-3, is DSGVTQTPKHLITATGQRVTLRCSPRSGDLSVYWYQQSLDQGLQFLIQYYNGEERAKGNILERFSAQQFPDLHSELNLSSLELGDSALYFCASSANPTGIYSGNTIYFGEGSWLTVV.

The V and J genes are TRBV19 and TRBJ1-5; 8 bases fit TRBD1. The V gene's germline CDR1 is LNHDA and CDR2 SQIVND (reference sequence). CDR3 length: 14 residues. Losses at the gene ends were 7 bases for V and 3 bases for J; bases not matched to a gene: 5. The CDR3 spells CASTATGVNQPQHF. DNA of the CDR3: TGTGCCAGTACCGCGACAGGGGTCAATCAGCCCCAGCATTTT.

The V call is TRBV5-5, the J call TRBJ2-3, with TRBD2 matching over 7 bases. The CDR3 length is 15 residues. The ends lost 2 bases at V and 2 bases at J; junction bases unmatched: 5. CDR1 is SGHKS, CDR2 YYEKEE, per germline (reference sequence). The CDR3 nucleotides read TGTGCCAGCAGCTTCGAGGCGGGAGTCACAGATACGCAGTATTTT. Amino acid sequence: CASSFEAGVTDTQYF.

The chain is built from TRBV10-3 and TRBJ1-2, with D possibly matching TRBD1 (5 bases). This CDR3 is built from 16 residues. CDR1 is ENHRY and CDR2 is SYGVKD in the germline V gene. The germline V and J ends were trimmed by 0 bases and 6 bases, with 17 bases remaining between them. CDR3 sequence: CAISESSQGQLHGYTF. CDR3 in DNA: TGTGCCATCAGTGAGTCTTCGCAGGGTCAGCTTCATGGCTACACCTTC.

This rearrangement joins TRBV6-5 to TRBJ2-5, with D possibly being TRBD2 (5 bases). CDR1 and CDR2 from the germline V gene are MNHEY and SVGAGI. V was trimmed by 1 base and J by 4 bases, leaving 13 bases between them. The CDR3 length is 15 residues. The CDR3 bases are TGTGCCAGCAGTTACTTCGCCGGACTCGGAGAGACCCAGTACTTC. It is translated as CASSYFAGLGETQYF.

V and J are TRBV6-5 and TRBJ2-7; 7 bases are a match to TRBD2. CDR3 length: 15 residues. Germline V gene lookup returns CDR1 MNHEY and CDR2 SVGAGI. Trimming at V came to 10 bases and at J to 3 bases, leaving 15 bases not matched to a gene. The CDR3 DNA reads TGTGCCACCCTACTAGCGCCTCAAACTTACTACGAGCAGTACTTC. Translation gives CATLLAPQTYYEQYF.

The chain uses TRBV7-9 and TRBJ2-5, with 9 nucleotides matching TRBD1. Germline CDR1 SEHNR, CDR2 FQNEAQ (reference sequence). The trim removed 5 bases at V and 3 bases at J, leaving 4 bases unmatched. The CDR3 is 14 amino acids. In nucleotides, the CDR3 is TGTGCCAGCAGCCAATGGACAGGGGAAGAGACCCAGTACTTC. Residues: CASSQWTGEETQYF.

V gene TRBV4-3 combines with J gene TRBJ2-1, with 7 positions matching TRBD2. This CDR3 comprises 15 residues. Per the germline V gene, CDR1 is LGHNA and CDR2 is YSLEER. Trimming took 1 base from V and 6 from J; bases not matched to a gene: 6. In nucleotides, the CDR3 is TGCGCCAGCAGCCAAGGGTCCGGGGGGAGCAATGAGCAGTTCTTC. Translation: CASSQGSGGSNEQFF.

This sequence joins TRBV7-9 and TRBJ1-4; a weak D match, TRBD1 (5 bases). This CDR3 spans 18 amino acids. In germline, CDR1 is SEHNR, CDR2 FQNEAQ (reference sequence). V was clipped by 5 bases and J by 7 bases, with 26 bases between them. The CDR3 DNA is TGTGCCAGCAGCCCAACTCAGGGCAGTCCAAGGGTGCTTGAAAAACTGTTTTTT. The encoded protein is CASSPTQGSPRVLEKLFF.

This chain joins TRBV5-6 and TRBJ2-7, with TRBD2 identical over 9 bases. This CDR3 is 15 amino acids long. Germline V gives CDR1 SGHDT, CDR2 YYEEEE. After removal of 0 bases from V and 1 base from J, the junction contained 2 bases not matched to a gene. The CDR3 spells CASSLGLAGSYEQYF. DNA of the CDR3: TGTGCCAGCAGCTTGGGCCTAGCGGGATCCTACGAGCAGTACTTC.